Presented here are 31 T cell receptor beta chains from one specimen sequenced in a study of PD-L1 blockade in urothelial cancer. Generated by immunoSEQ multiplex PCR, the TCRdb table keeps only in-frame clones and is missing some. The table has 120,000 or so clones, roughly 86% seen once. The time point was: peripheral blood 6 weeks after treatment start. Sequenced here: PBMCs, sampled around atezolizumab (anti-PD-L1) treatment. These receptors originate from a man in his fifties or sixties with urothelial cancer.

The CDR3 region is CASSSQAGNYGYTF. CDR3 coding DNA: TGTGCCAGCAGTTCCCAGGCGGGGAACTATGGCTACACCTTC. The rearrangement uses TRBV6-5 and TRBJ1-2; no definite D call. Trimming took 4 bases from V and 2 from J, leaving 11 bases between them. Germline assignment: CDR1 MNHEY and CDR2 SVGAGI. The CDR3 is 14 residues long.

The chain links TRBV11-3 to TRBJ2-3; 8 nucleotides line up with TRBD1. The CDR3 extends over 14 amino acids. Germline values: CDR1 SGHNT, CDR2 YENEEA. J was trimmed by 6 bases and V by 5 bases; bases with no gene match: 7. The CDR3 spells CASSTGQGRDTQYF. As DNA, the CDR3 is TGTGCCAGCAGCACTGGACAGGGCCGGGATACGCAGTATTTT.

This clone was detected a few times. The chain recombines TRBV28 with TRBJ2-1; 8 bases agree with TRBD2. CDR1 is MDHEN, CDR2 SYDVKM, per germline. This CDR3 is 18 amino acids long. Trimming at V came to 11 bases and at J to 3 bases, leaving 21 bases not matched to a gene. Written as DNA, the CDR3 is TGTGCCTCCACCCCCGGGGTCTCCGGGACTAGAAGCTACAATGAGCAGTTCTTC. This codes for CASTPGVSGTRSYNEQFF. The full variable domain, in which reference TRBV28 and TRBJ2-1 provide the parts outside the CDR3, is DVKVTQSSRYLVKRTGEKVFLECVQDMDHENMFWYRQDPGLGLRLIYFSYDVKMKEKGDIPEGYSVSREKKERFSLILESASTNQTSMYLCASTPGVSGTRSYNEQFFGPGTRLTVL.

CDR3 bases: TGTGCCAGCAGTTACTCGGGGGGTCTTTACGAGCAGTACTTC. Translated: CASSYSGGLYEQYF. The chain carries TRBV6-5 and TRBJ2-7; tentative D call: TRBD2 (6 bases). Germline CDR1 MNHEY, CDR2 SVGAGI. Trimming stripped 0 bases from V and 4 bases from J, with 10 bases between. The CDR3 is 14 amino acids.

J is TRBJ2-2 and V is TRBV29-1, with a possible D match to TRBD2 (7 bases). Germline V gene lookup returns CDR1 SQVTM and CDR2 ANQGSEA. There are 16 residues in the CDR3. The ends were cut back, 7 bases at V and 0 bases at J, with 18 bases in the middle. Here the CDR3 DNA reads TGCAGCGCTCGGGTGGGGGGGGCTACGAACACCGGGGAGCTGTTTTTT. Its protein is CSARVGGATNTGELFF.

J is TRBJ1-1 and V is TRBV19; TRBD1 might be the D (5 bases). In germline, CDR1 is LNHDA, CDR2 SQIVND (reference sequence). V lost 5 bases to trimming and J lost 5 bases, with 12 bases between them. CDR3 size: 13 residues. The CDR3 region has the DNA TGTGCCAGTAGTGGTAGGGGTTGGACTGAAGCTTTCTTT. Translating gives CASSGRGWTEAFF.

The chain joins TRBV2 to TRBJ2-3; the match to TRBD2 covers 14 bases. The V gene end was trimmed by 2 bases and the J gene end by 7 bases; junction bases not matched to a gene: 5. CDR3 length: 16 amino acids. CDR1 is SNHLY, CDR2 FYNNEI, per germline. As DNA, the CDR3 is TGTGCCAGCAGTGAATTTGGGACTAGCGGGAGATATACGCAGTATTTT. Translating it yields CASSEFGTSGRYTQYF.

The rearrangement links TRBV28 to TRBJ2-7, with unresolved D. Germline lookup yields CDR1 MDHEN and CDR2 SYDVKM. Trimming took 4 bases from V and 3 from J, leaving 7 bases between them. This CDR3 region has 12 residues. The CDR3 DNA sequence: TGTGCCAGCAGTTACACCAACTACGAGCAGTACTTC. Translation gives CASSYTNYEQYF.

This clone was picked up one time. The chain joins TRBV30 to TRBJ1-3; unclear D gene. Germline loops: CDR1 GTSNPN, CDR2 SVGIG (reference sequence). The CDR3 covers 15 residues. The V gene lost 2 bases and the J gene lost 5 bases, with 16 bases spanning the gap. As DNA, the CDR3 is TGTGCCTGGAGTCACCACAGAGCTCTGAGAAACACCATATATTTT. It codes for CAWSHHRALRNTIYF.

This clone occurred a few times. The V gene is TRBV7-9, the J gene TRBJ2-3, with TRBD2 matching 12 bases. CDR1 is SEHNR, CDR2 FQNEAQ, per germline (reference sequence). The J segment lost 4 bases and the V segment lost 4 bases, leaving 12 bases of the junction unmatched. The CDR3 has 18 amino acids. The DNA of the CDR3 is TGTGCCAGCAGCTCCAACTCTAGACTAGCGGGAGATGCAGATACGCAGTATTTT. Translating gives CASSSNSRLAGDADTQYF.

In DNA, the CDR3 is TGTGCCATCAGTGTGGCCTTCGGAGGGAGCGTCTACGAGCAGTACTTC. Its translation: CAISVAFGGSVYEQYF. The chain links TRBV10-3 to TRBJ2-7; maybe TRBD2 (6 bases). Trimming stripped 4 bases from V and 3 bases from J, with 19 bases between. Germline loops: CDR1 ENHRY, CDR2 SYGVKD. CDR3 size: 16 residues.

This clone occurred a few times. This sequence joins TRBV7-2 and TRBJ2-5, with D possibly being TRBD2 (5 bases). This CDR3 is 14 amino acids long. CDR1 and CDR2 (germline): SGHTA, FQGNSA. The V end lost 5 bases, the J end lost 2 bases, and 12 bases lay between the germline ends. CDR3 amino acids: CASSARRTQETQYF. CDR3 sequence (DNA): TGTGCCAGCAGCGCCCGACGGACTCAAGAGACCCAGTACTTC.

V usage is TRBV28 and J usage is TRBJ1-4, with 11 bases aligning to TRBD1. CDR1 MDHEN and CDR2 SYDVKM come from the germline V gene. The CDR3 has 12 residues. Germline trimming cut 10 bases from V and 7 bases from J; bases unmatched to any gene: 2. The CDR3 loop reads CATGQGAEKLFF. CDR3 in DNA: TGTGCCACTGGACAGGGGGCTGAAAAACTGTTTTTT.

This clone was seen at least ten times. The chain has TRBV19 and TRBJ2-1; 7 nucleotides line up with TRBD1. The CDR3 has 17 amino acids. From germline, CDR1 is LNHDA and CDR2 SQIVND (reference sequence). With V trimmed by 5 bases and J by 6 bases, 16 bases remained unmatched. The CDR3 region has the DNA TGTGCCAGTAGTCTGCGTACAGGGGTTGTTGTTCGCAATGAGCAGTTCTTC. Its translation is CASSLRTGVVVRNEQFF. Looking up the rest from reference TRBV19 and TRBJ2-1 gives the full variable domain: DGGITQSPKYLFRKEGQNVTLSCEQNLNHDAMYWYRQDPGQGLRLIYYSQIVNDFQKGDIAEGYSVSREKKESFPLTVTSAQKNPTAFYLCASSLRTGVVVRNEQFFGPGTRLTVL.

Only one count was recorded for this clone. The CDR3 loop is CASSYRTVPDTQYF. Here the CDR3 DNA reads TGTGCCAGCAGTTATAGGACAGTTCCAGATACGCAGTATTTT. The genes are TRBV6-5 and TRBJ2-3; D is possibly TRBD1 (6 bases). Trimming shortened V by 3 bases and J by 4 bases, and 11 bases separated the two germline ends. Germline CDR1 is MNHEY and CDR2 is SVGAGI. The CDR3 consists of 14 residues.

This clone was picked up one time. This chain uses TRBV10-2 with TRBJ1-4; 9 bases are a match to TRBD1. Losses at the gene ends were 3 bases for V and 7 bases for J; bases not matched to a gene: 6. The CDR3 extends over 15 amino acids. The V gene's germline CDR1 is WSHSY and CDR2 SAAADI. CDR3 amino acids: CASSDPGQGGEKLFF. The CDR3 nucleotides read TGCGCCAGCAGTGATCCGGGACAGGGTGGTGAAAAACTGTTTTTT.

This clone was seen a single time. The chain uses TRBV20-1 and TRBJ2-3; unclear D gene. The length of the CDR3 is 11 residues. In germline, CDR1 is DFQATT, CDR2 SNEGSKA (reference sequence). With 6 bases removed from V and 7 bases from J, the gap between germline ends came to 11 bases. CDR3: CSAYSSNTQYF. CDR3 in DNA: TGCAGTGCCTATAGCTCGAATACGCAGTATTTT.

The V gene is TRBV19, the J gene TRBJ2-7, with D tentatively TRBD2 (5 bases). The V end was cut by 5 bases, the J end by 5 bases, with 19 bases between. The CDR3 is 15 amino acids. The germline CDR1 and CDR2 sequences are LNHDA and SQIVND (reference sequence). In nucleotides, the CDR3 is TGTGCCAGTAGTGAGATGGGAGTAAGTTATCACGAGCAGTACTTC. Amino acids: CASSEMGVSYHEQYF.

The CDR3 bases are TGTGCCAGCAGTACGACAGGGGCGGGGAACACTGAAGCTTTCTTT. This translates into CASSTTGAGNTEAFF. The rearrangement joins TRBV6-5 to TRBJ1-1; 8 bases line up with TRBD1. Unmatched junction bases numbered 6, after V lost 5 bases and J lost 1 base. Germline CDR1 MNHEY, CDR2 SVGAGI. CDR3 length: 15 residues.

This clone showed up many times. V usage is TRBV2 and J usage is TRBJ1-5; TRBD1 agrees at 7 bases. CDR1 is SNHLY and CDR2 is FYNNEI in the germline V gene. CDR3 length: 14 residues. V trimming: 6 bases; J trimming: 0 bases; junction bases outside the gene matches: 2. The CDR3 DNA sequence: TGTGCCAGCAGGTGGGACAGTAGCAATCAGCCCCAGCATTTT. This encodes CASRWDSSNQPQHF.

The V call is TRBV7-3, the J call TRBJ1-6, with D perhaps TRBD1 (6 bases). The CDR3 covers 13 residues. CDR1 is SGHTA and CDR2 is FQGTGA in the germline V gene. Trimming pared 8 bases from V and 7 bases from J, leaving 12 bases between. Here the CDR3 reads CASSGGPNSPLHF. The CDR3 DNA sequence: TGTGCCAGCTCCGGGGGGCCGAATTCACCCCTCCACTTT.

As to this clone: Given a much more abundant clone one base away, this may be a read error. This chain connects TRBV6-6 to TRBJ1-1; no clear D. Germline CDR1 and CDR2: MNHNY and SVGAGI (reference sequence). The CDR3 is made up of 11 amino acids. Trimming removed 5 bases at V and 2 bases at J, with 3 bases between. The CDR3 sequence is CASSHNTEAFF. The CDR3 nucleotides read TGTGCCAGCAGTCATAACACTGAAGCTTTCTTT.

This chain uses TRBV5-1 with TRBJ1-2; possible D gene TRBD1, 5 bases. The CDR3 is 13 residues long. Germline lookup yields CDR1 SGHRS and CDR2 YFSETQ. With 2 bases removed from V and 8 bases from J, the gap between germline ends came to 13 bases. The CDR3 region has the DNA TGCGCCAGCAGCTTTGGGCCAGGGAGGGGCTACACCTTC. Encoded protein: CASSFGPGRGYTF.

V usage is TRBV5-1 and J usage is TRBJ2-2; TRBD1 aligns across 11 bases. Per the germline V gene, CDR1 is SGHRS and CDR2 is YFSETQ. The ends lost 4 bases at V and 6 bases at J; junction bases unmatched: 8. The CDR3 consists of 16 residues. CDR3 sequence reads: CASSPHGQGAAGELFF. CDR3 DNA: TGCGCCAGCAGCCCCCATGGACAGGGGGCCGCCGGGGAGCTGTTTTTT.

This chain connects TRBV5-1 to TRBJ2-3, with TRBD2 matching 10 bases. The germline CDR1 and CDR2 sequences are SGHRS and YFSETQ. This CDR3 spans 16 amino acids. J lost 6 bases, V lost 0 bases, and 7 bases had no gene match. The CDR3 nucleotides read TGCGCCAGCAGCTTGGCTGCAGCGGGAGGGCCGGATACGCAGTATTTT. Translated: CASSLAAAGGPDTQYF.

This clone was observed once. V usage is TRBV23-1 and J usage is TRBJ2-1; TRBD1 agrees at 8 bases. TRBV23-1 is an ORF, and what it does is uncertain. V was clipped by 0 bases and J by 9 bases; unmatched bases: 10. CDR3 length: 16 residues. DNA for the CDR3: TGCGCCAGCAGTCAATCTCCGGACAGGGTAGAGGTTGAGCAGTTCTTC. Its translation is CASSQSPDRVEVEQFF.

This clone came up once. The V gene is TRBV11-2, the J gene TRBJ2-2; the D gene is possibly TRBD2 (5 bases). The CDR3 length is 13 residues. Germline V gene sequence: CDR1 SGHAT, CDR2 FQNNGV. V lost 8 bases and J lost 5, with 12 bases in between. This chain's CDR3 is CASGLTGTGELFF. DNA for the CDR3: TGTGCCAGCGGGTTAACGGGAACCGGGGAGCTGTTTTTT.

The chain recombines TRBV25-1 with TRBJ2-7; TRBD1 aligns across 8 bases. The CDR3 spans 14 residues. Unmatched junction bases numbered 4, after V lost 3 bases and J lost 3 bases. CDR1 MGHDK and CDR2 SYGVNS come from the germline V gene. In DNA form, the CDR3 reads TGTGCCAGCAGTGACGACAGGGGCCTCTACGAGCAGTACTTC. It codes for CASSDDRGLYEQYF.

The chain joins TRBV11-3 to TRBJ2-7; no clear D. The CDR3 runs to 11 residues. Germline loops: CDR1 SGHNT, CDR2 YENEEA. Trimming shortened V by 4 bases and J by 3 bases, and 4 bases separated the two germline ends. CDR3 nucleotides: TGTGCCAGCAGCTCTCTCTACGAGCAGTACTTC. Translating gives CASSSLYEQYF.

The V gene is TRBV5-4, the J gene TRBJ2-1; 9 nucleotides agree with TRBD1. Germline-derived CDR1 and CDR2 are SGHNT and YYREEE (reference sequence). Trimming cost V 1 base and J 7 bases; bases outside gene matches: 6. CDR3 length: 15 amino acids. The CDR3 sequence: CASSLTGGGLNEQFF. DNA of the CDR3: TGTGCCAGCAGCTTGACAGGGGGCGGGTTGAATGAGCAGTTCTTC.

The chain employs TRBV7-6 and TRBJ2-5, with D unresolved. The CDR3 loop spans 12 amino acids. The V end lost 7 bases, the J end lost 5 bases, and 11 bases lay between the germline ends. Germline V gene sequence: CDR1 SGHVS, CDR2 FNYEAQ. The CDR3 loop reads CASTPTRETQYF. The CDR3, as DNA: TGTGCCAGCACCCCAACCCGGGAGACCCAGTACTTC.